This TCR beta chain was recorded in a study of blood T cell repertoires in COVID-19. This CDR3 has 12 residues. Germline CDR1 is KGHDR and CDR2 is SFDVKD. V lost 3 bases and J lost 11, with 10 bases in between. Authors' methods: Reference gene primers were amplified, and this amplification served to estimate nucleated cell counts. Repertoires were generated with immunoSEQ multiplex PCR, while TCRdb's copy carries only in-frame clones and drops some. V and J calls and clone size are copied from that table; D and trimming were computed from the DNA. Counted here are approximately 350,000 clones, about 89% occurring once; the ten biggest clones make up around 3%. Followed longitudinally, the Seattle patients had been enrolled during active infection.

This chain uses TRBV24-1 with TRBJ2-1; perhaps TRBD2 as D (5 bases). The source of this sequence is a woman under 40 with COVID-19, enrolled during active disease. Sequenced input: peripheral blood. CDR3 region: CATSDTPGKQFF. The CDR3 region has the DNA TGTGCCACCAGTGATACCCCGGGGAAGCAGTTCTTC.